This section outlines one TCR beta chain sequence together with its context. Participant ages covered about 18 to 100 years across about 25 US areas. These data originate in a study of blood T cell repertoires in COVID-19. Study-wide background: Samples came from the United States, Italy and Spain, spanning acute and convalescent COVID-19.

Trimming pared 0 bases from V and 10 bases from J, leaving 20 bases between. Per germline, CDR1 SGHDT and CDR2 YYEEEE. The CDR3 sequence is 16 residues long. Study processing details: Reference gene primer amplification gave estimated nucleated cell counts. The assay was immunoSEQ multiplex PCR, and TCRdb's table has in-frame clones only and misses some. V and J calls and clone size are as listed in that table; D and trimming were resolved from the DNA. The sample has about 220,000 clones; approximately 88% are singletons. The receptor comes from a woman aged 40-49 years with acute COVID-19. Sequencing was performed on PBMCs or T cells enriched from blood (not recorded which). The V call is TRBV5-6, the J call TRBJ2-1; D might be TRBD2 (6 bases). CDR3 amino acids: CASSLEEGLRQREQFF. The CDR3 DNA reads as TGTGCCAGCAGCTTGGAGGAGGGACTTCGACAAAGAGAGCAGTTCTTC.